Ten or more counts support the clone carrying this T cell receptor (beta chain). Using RNA transcripts as the source, TCR beta CDR3 regions were amplified. The study used the HTBI primer set for a first-round RT-PCR of the TCR CDR3. TCRdb called the multiplex PCR reads again in MiXCR, with one record for every CDR3 protein. The data hold under 400,000 distinct CDR3 sequences, with about a sixth observed a single time. Thyroid ultrasound, orbital computed tomography, clinical symptoms, and serum thyroxine and TRAb underpinned diagnoses. Germline-derived CDR1 and CDR2 are MNHNS and SASEGT. This CDR3 region has 13 residues. V was clipped by 4 bases and J by 3 bases, with 7 bases between them. The data derive from a study of T cells in Graves' hyperthyroidism and ophthalmopathy.

The specimen was blood. J is TRBJ1-5 and V is TRBV6-1, with a tentative D call TRBD1 (5 bases). This TCR was sampled from a woman in her 40s with Graves' ophthalmopathy. This CDR3 is CASSGQLNQPQHF. The CDR3 nucleotides read TGTGCCAGCAGTGGACAGCTCAATCAGCCCCAGCATTTT.